The 28 T cell receptor beta chains in this list originate from one sample, sequenced in a study of cytomegalovirus exposure and HLA in healthy donors. Primers: 60 Vbeta forward and 13 Jbeta reverse. The protocol was immunoSEQ multiplex PCR, while the TCRdb copy is restricted to in-frame clones and leaves out a portion. This table has approximately 150,000 clones, about 76% appearing once. Sequencing input: PBMCs. Receptors originate from a young woman in good health and CMV-seropositive.

The chain carries TRBV4-1 and TRBJ2-7; 7 nucleotides align to TRBD1. The ends lost 4 bases at V and 7 bases at J; junction bases unmatched: 13. The CDR3 loop spans 15 amino acids. The germline CDR1 and CDR2 sequences are MGHRA and YSYEKL. CDR3 in amino acids: CASSRATGQLREQYF. The CDR3 region has the DNA TGCGCCAGCAGCCGGGCGACGGGACAGCTAAGAGAGCAGTACTTC.

This clone has more than one count but fewer than ten. The rearrangement links TRBV7-8 to TRBJ2-7; D gene uncertain. The V end lost 5 bases, the J end lost 6 bases, and 8 bases lay between the germline ends. Per germline, CDR1 SGHVS and CDR2 FQNEAQ. This CDR3 has 11 residues. The CDR3 sequence: CASSPGREQYF. The CDR3 nucleotides are TGTGCCAGCAGCCCAGGCCGCGAGCAGTACTTC.

This clone has a single count. The chain has TRBV6-5 and TRBJ1-1, with a possible D match to TRBD1 (5 bases). Germline V gives CDR1 MNHEY, CDR2 SVGAGI. Trimming took off 6 bases at V and 7 bases at J, with 15 bases between the two ends. The CDR3 is 13 amino acids. The CDR3 reads CASRPNFDSEAFF. CDR3 DNA: TGTGCCAGCAGGCCCAATTTCGACAGTGAAGCTTTCTTT.

This rearrangement joins TRBV27 to TRBJ2-2, with TRBD2 identical over 13 bases. CDR3 length: 16 amino acids. J lost 6 bases, V lost 1 base, and 2 bases had no gene match. The germline CDR1 and CDR2 sequences are MNHEY and SMNVEV (reference sequence). The CDR3 nucleotides are TGTGCCAGCAGTTTATATACTAGCGGGGGGGCCGGGGAGCTGTTTTTT. Translated: CASSLYTSGGAGELFF.

The rearrangement uses TRBV5-1 and TRBJ1-4; D may be TRBD1 (5 bases). The CDR3 covers 15 residues. V lost 6 bases and J lost 0, with 12 bases in between. The germline V gene has CDR1 SGHRS and CDR2 YFSETQ. The CDR3 nucleotides read TGCGCCAGCAAGACAGATGCTGCAACTAATGAAAAACTGTTTTTT. Its translation: CASKTDAATNEKLFF. The variable domain in full, with the rest retrieved from reference TRBV5-1 and TRBJ1-4, is KAGVTQTPRYLIKTRGQQVTLSCSPISGHRSVSWYQQTPGQGLQFLFEYFSETQRNKGNFPGRFSGRQFSNSRSEMNVSTLELGDSALYLCASKTDAATNEKLFFGSGTQLSVL.

The chain carries TRBV6-5 and TRBJ1-5, with D unresolved. This CDR3 comprises 12 residues. V was cut by 6 bases and J by 4 bases, with 7 bases left in between. Germline V lookup: CDR1 MNHEY, CDR2 SVGAGI. DNA of the CDR3: TGTGCCAGCAGGGGCCGGAATCAGCCCCAGCATTTT. This translates into CASRGRNQPQHF.

This chain links TRBV10-3 with TRBJ2-3; D remains ambiguous. The CDR3 extends over 14 amino acids. The V end lost 0 bases, the J end lost 6 bases, and 10 bases lay between the germline ends. Germline CDR1 is ENHRY and CDR2 is SYGVKD. CDR3 protein: CAISESVDRDTQYF. CDR3 nucleotide sequence: TGTGCCATCAGTGAGTCTGTTGATCGGGATACGCAGTATTTT.

DNA for the CDR3: TGCGCCAGCAGCCAACACCGGGACTCCGCCTACGAGCAGTACTTC. Its protein is CASSQHRDSAYEQYF. V usage is TRBV4-3 and J usage is TRBJ2-7, with D maybe TRBD2 (6 bases). Trimming pared 2 bases from V and 2 bases from J, leaving 13 bases between. This CDR3 region has 15 residues. The germline V gene encodes CDR1 LGHNA and CDR2 YSLEER.

This clone has only one observation. The V gene is TRBV19, the J gene TRBJ2-2; 8 bases are shared with TRBD2. The CDR3 length is 13 residues. Germline lookup yields CDR1 LNHDA and CDR2 SQIVND (reference sequence). Trimming removed 5 bases from V and 6 bases from J; junction bases left unmatched: 2. CDR3 region: CASSHGGAGELFF. The CDR3 DNA is TGTGCCAGTAGTCACGGGGGGGCCGGGGAGCTGTTTTTT.

The sample holds a few counts of this clone. Additional DNA sequences in this sample encode the identical CDR3. This chain connects TRBV6-1 to TRBJ2-1; D might be TRBD2 (5 bases). The germline V gene encodes CDR1 MNHNS and CDR2 SASEGT. The CDR3 has 14 amino acids. V was clipped by 2 bases and J by 6 bases, with 11 bases between them. The CDR3 nucleotides read TGTGCCAGCAGTGAACGCGGGTGGGTCAATGAGCAGTTCTTC. Encoded protein: CASSERGWVNEQFF.

This clone was seen a handful of times. Here the CDR3 reads CASSQDLDQPQHF. The CDR3 DNA sequence: TGCGCCAGCAGCCAAGATTTAGATCAGCCCCAGCATTTT. The chain uses TRBV4-3 and TRBJ1-5; D is ambiguous. CDR1 LGHNA and CDR2 YSLEER come from the germline V gene. Between the trimmed V and J ends, which lost 0 bases and 5 bases, there was a span of 5 bases. CDR3 size: 13 residues.

A few counts support this clone. CDR3 nucleotide sequence: TGTGCCAGCAGACCCGGGACAGGACCTGCGAATTATAATTCACCCCTCCACTTT. Translating gives CASRPGTGPANYNSPLHF. The chain is built from TRBV27 and TRBJ1-6; TRBD1 matches 8 bases. In germline, CDR1 is MNHEY, CDR2 SMNVEV (reference sequence). This CDR3 is built from 18 residues. With V trimmed by 6 bases and J by 4 bases, 14 bases remained unmatched.

The chain combines TRBV5-1 with TRBJ2-7; D is undetermined. Per germline, CDR1 SGHRS and CDR2 YFSETQ. Deletions cut 7 bases from V and 2 bases from J, with 7 bases between. This CDR3 region has 11 residues. For the CDR3, the DNA is TGCGCCAGCCGTGAGGCCTACGAGCAGTACTTC. It specifies CASREAYEQYF.

The genes are TRBV14 and TRBJ1-3; D perhaps matches TRBD1 (5 bases). CDR1 and CDR2 (germline): SGHDN, FVKESK. V was pared by 4 bases and J by 4 bases, with 8 bases between. This CDR3 has 13 amino acids. The CDR3 nucleotides read TGTGCCAGCAGCCTGACAGCGGGAAACACCATATATTTT. This gives the protein CASSLTAGNTIYF.

J is TRBJ2-1 and V is TRBV7-8, with a possible D match to TRBD2 (6 bases). The V gene's germline CDR1 is SGHVS and CDR2 FQNEAQ. This CDR3 comprises 17 residues. Trimming pared 5 bases from V and 1 base from J, leaving 18 bases between. The CDR3 DNA follows: TGTGCCAGCAGCCGCTTGGCGGGGAGAGGGTCCTACAATGAGCAGTTCTTC. Amino acids: CASSRLAGRGSYNEQFF.

The V call is TRBV25-1, the J call TRBJ2-2; the match to TRBD1 covers 8 bases. Germline V gene lookup returns CDR1 MGHDK and CDR2 SYGVNS. The CDR3 loop spans 16 amino acids. V dropped 2 bases and J dropped 1; count of bases not matched to a gene: 3. The CDR3 loop is CASSEPGTGNTGELFF. The CDR3 DNA sequence: TGTGCCAGCAGTGAACCCGGGACAGGGAACACCGGGGAGCTGTTTTTT.

The genes are TRBV4-2 and TRBJ2-3; 7 bases match TRBD2. Germline loops: CDR1 LGHNA, CDR2 YNFKEQ. This CDR3 is 13 amino acids long. Trimming cost V 4 bases and J 9 bases; bases outside gene matches: 7. The CDR3 DNA reads as TGTGCCAGCAGCCCCTCGCGGGGGATGACGCAGTATTTT. It yields the protein CASSPSRGMTQYF.

This clone turned up a few times. This chain links TRBV7-8 with TRBJ2-7; D unclear. Trimming pared 2 bases from V and 5 bases from J, leaving 10 bases between. Germline V CDR1 and CDR2: SGHVS, FQNEAQ. The CDR3 spans 13 residues. CDR3: CASSLSLRDEQYF. DNA for the CDR3: TGTGCCAGCAGCTTATCCCTCCGCGACGAGCAGTACTTC.

The chain employs TRBV6-5 and TRBJ1-2; no clear D. With 6 bases removed from V and 4 bases from J, the gap between germline ends came to 12 bases. Germline V gives CDR1 MNHEY, CDR2 SVGAGI. The CDR3 spans 13 residues. This CDR3 is CASRVQGSYGYTF. CDR3 nucleotides: TGTGCCAGCAGAGTGCAAGGGAGCTATGGCTACACCTTC.

The sample holds one count of this clone. The chain links TRBV4-1 to TRBJ2-3; 10 positions match TRBD2. Germline V gives CDR1 MGHRA, CDR2 YSYEKL. The CDR3 contains 18 residues. Trimming took 0 bases from V and 2 from J; bases not matched to a gene: 8. CDR3 coding DNA: TGCGCCAGCAGCCAAGATCAGGTACTAGCGGGGAACACAGATACGCAGTATTTT. Protein: CASSQDQVLAGNTDTQYF.

This clone appeared once. This chain connects TRBV7-2 to TRBJ1-2; D not resolved. Trimming removed 3 bases at V and 5 bases at J, with 7 bases between. Germline assignment: CDR1 SGHTA and CDR2 FQGNSA. The CDR3 is made up of 12 amino acids. CDR3 loop: CASSFREYGYTF. The CDR3 DNA reads TGTGCCAGCAGCTTCCGGGAGTATGGCTACACCTTC.

The chain has TRBV18 and TRBJ1-4, with D tentatively TRBD1 (5 bases). The V end was cut by 3 bases, the J end by 1 base, with 24 bases between. Germline V gene sequence: CDR1 KGHSH, CDR2 LQKENI. The length of the CDR3 is 20 residues. The CDR3 sequence is CASSPKSALLSQGTNEKLFF. CDR3 bases: TGTGCCAGCTCACCTAAATCCGCCTTACTTTCCCAGGGAACTAATGAAAAACTGTTTTTT.

The rearrangement joins TRBV19 to TRBJ1-2, with 8 bases identical to TRBD1. The CDR3 runs to 13 residues. With V trimmed by 5 bases and J by 5 bases, 4 bases remained unmatched. The V gene's germline CDR1 is LNHDA and CDR2 SQIVND (reference sequence). In DNA form, the CDR3 reads TGTGCCAGTAGTGTCCGGACAGGGTATGGCTACACCTTC. It translates to CASSVRTGYGYTF.

The rearrangement links TRBV7-9 to TRBJ2-7; 7 bases align to TRBD1. Germline-derived CDR1 and CDR2 are SEHNR and FQNEAQ (reference sequence). J lost 12 bases, V lost 5 bases, and 13 bases had no gene match. The CDR3 runs to 13 residues. The DNA for the CDR3 is TGTGCCAGCAGCACCGGGACAGCCTACGAGGGGTACTTC. Translation gives CASSTGTAYEGYF.

CDR3 protein: CASSGPTGAREKLFF. The CDR3, as DNA: TGTGCCAGCAGTGGGCCTACAGGGGCCCGAGAAAAACTGTTTTTT. The chain has TRBV2 and TRBJ1-4; TRBD1 matches at 7 bases. The CDR3 consists of 15 residues. Germline values: CDR1 SNHLY, CDR2 FYNNEI. V lost 4 bases, J lost 8 bases, and 10 bases stayed unmatched.

The rearrangement uses TRBV5-4 and TRBJ1-2; D uncertain. Germline CDR1 is SGHNT and CDR2 is YYREEE (reference sequence). Trimming pared 0 bases from V and 3 bases from J, leaving 12 bases between. There are 15 residues in the CDR3. The chain's CDR3 is CASSLAFSPHYGYTF. CDR3 nucleotide sequence: TGTGCCAGCAGCTTGGCCTTCTCCCCCCACTATGGCTACACCTTC.

This sequence joins TRBV19 and TRBJ1-1, with TRBD1 identical over 9 bases. CDR1 and CDR2 (germline): LNHDA, SQIVND (reference sequence). The CDR3 spans 16 residues. V shed 3 bases, J shed 1 base, and the junction held 6 bases outside the gene matches. Here the CDR3 reads CASSMGPGQGNTEAFF. CDR3 DNA: TGTGCCAGTAGTATGGGACCGGGACAGGGGAACACTGAAGCTTTCTTT. The full variable domain, its missing parts supplied by reference TRBV19 and TRBJ1-1, is DGGITQSPKYLFRKEGQNVTLSCEQNLNHDAMYWYRQDPGQGLRLIYYSQIVNDFQKGDIAEGYSVSREKKESFPLTVTSAQKNPTAFYLCASSMGPGQGNTEAFFGQGTRLTVV.

This clone has only a few counts. The rearrangement links TRBV5-1 to TRBJ1-1; D is perhaps TRBD1 (5 bases). The CDR3 length is 14 residues. Germline V gene lookup returns CDR1 SGHRS and CDR2 YFSETQ. V dropped 3 bases and J dropped 1 base, with 10 bases sitting between them. CDR3 nucleotide sequence: TGCGCCAGCAGCTCGGGGGAGACGAACACTGAAGCTTTCTTT. Protein: CASSSGETNTEAFF.